This entry lists 26 T cell receptor beta chains sequenced from one sample in a study of blood T cell repertoires in COVID-19. Libraries were prepared by immunoSEQ multiplex PCR; TCRdb keeps only in-frame clonotypes and omits some of them. The sample holds roughly 100,000 clones, approximately 92% seen once. Material: peripheral blood. The origin of the receptors is a man aged 18 to 30 with acute or convalescent COVID-19.

This chain connects TRBV18 to TRBJ1-2; D unresolved. This CDR3 contains 14 residues. Trimming removed 2 bases at V and 3 bases at J, with 10 bases between. CDR1 is KGHSH and CDR2 is LQKENI in the germline V gene. The DNA of the CDR3 is TGTGCCAGCTCACCAAACGTCGGGTACTATGGCTACACCTTC. The encoded protein is CASSPNVGYYGYTF. Full variable domain (remainder filled in from reference TRBV18 and TRBJ1-2): NAGVMQNPRHLVRRRGQEARLRCSPMKGHSHVYWYRQLPEEGLKFMVYLQKENIIDESGMPKERFSAEFPKEGPSILRIQQVVRGDSAAYFCASSPNVGYYGYTFGSGTRLTVV.

The chain recombines TRBV6-5 with TRBJ1-4, with 8 positions matching TRBD1. Germline values: CDR1 MNHEY, CDR2 SVGAGI. The CDR3 runs 11 residues. V shed 11 bases, J shed 10 bases, and the junction held 6 bases outside the gene matches. CDR3 sequence reads: CAGMTGVKLFF. The CDR3 nucleotides are TGTGCCGGAATGACAGGGGTAAAACTGTTTTTT.

The chain recombines TRBV27 with TRBJ2-2; TRBD2 agrees at 7 bases. With 5 bases clipped from V and 5 bases from J, the junction kept 5 bases outside the gene matches. This CDR3 region has 14 residues. Germline V gives CDR1 MNHEY, CDR2 SMNVEV (reference sequence). The DNA of the CDR3 is TGTGCCAGCAGTAGACTAGCAGGTACCGGGGAGCTGTTTTTT. Residues: CASSRLAGTGELFF.

This clone was detected a few times. The chain links TRBV2 to TRBJ2-1; 11 nucleotides match TRBD2. This CDR3 has 16 amino acids. The J segment lost 8 bases and the V segment lost 0 bases, leaving 6 bases of the junction unmatched. Germline V gene data show CDR1 as SNHLY and CDR2 as FYNNEI. The CDR3, as DNA: TGTGCCAGCAGTGAAGCTCTAGCGGGGGGCCAGGATGAGCAGTTCTTC. This codes for CASSEALAGGQDEQFF.

This clone was seen a single time. The chain couples TRBV27 to TRBJ2-1, with D possibly being TRBD2 (6 bases). The CDR3 spans 12 residues. CDR1 is MNHEY, CDR2 SMNVEV, per germline (reference sequence). Trimming stripped 1 base from V and 8 bases from J, with 6 bases between. CDR3 residues: CASSLWGDEQFF. CDR3 DNA sequence: TGTGCCAGCAGTTTATGGGGGGATGAGCAGTTCTTC.

The V and J genes are TRBV7-2 and TRBJ2-1; D remains ambiguous. The V end was cut by 2 bases, the J end by 0 bases, with 8 bases between. Germline V lookup: CDR1 SGHTA, CDR2 FQGNSA. The CDR3 has 15 amino acids. CDR3: CASSLSPSSYNEQFF. As DNA, the CDR3 is TGTGCCAGCAGCTTAAGCCCGAGCTCCTACAATGAGCAGTTCTTC.

The V gene is TRBV24-1, the J gene TRBJ2-2; tentatively, D is TRBD1 (5 bases). This CDR3 has 13 residues. Germline-derived CDR1 and CDR2 are KGHDR and SFDVKD. Trimming left V 8 bases short and J 6 bases short, with 12 bases between. The CDR3 sequence is CATKGSFAGELFF. The CDR3 nucleotides read TGTGCCACCAAGGGGTCATTCGCCGGGGAGCTGTTTTTT.

For the CDR3, the DNA is TGCGCCAGCAGCTTCCTTCCACCGGGACAGGGGTACGAGCAGTACTTC. Encoded protein: CASSFLPPGQGYEQYF. The chain is built from TRBV5-1 and TRBJ2-7; TRBD1 matches at 10 bases. Germline-derived CDR1 and CDR2 are SGHRS and YFSETQ. The CDR3 has 16 residues. The J segment lost 4 bases and the V segment lost 2 bases, leaving 9 bases of the junction unmatched.

V usage is TRBV5-1 and J usage is TRBJ1-4; 7 bases match TRBD1. There are 14 residues in the CDR3. The V gene's germline CDR1 is SGHRS and CDR2 YFSETQ. V dropped 3 bases and J dropped 7; count of bases not matched to a gene: 6. CDR3 coding DNA: TGCGCCAGCAGCTCTGACAGGGTCGGTGAAAAACTGTTTTTT. It yields the protein CASSSDRVGEKLFF.

The chain couples TRBV2 to TRBJ2-7, with a possible D match to TRBD2 (6 bases). There are 14 residues in the CDR3. The germline V and J ends were trimmed by 4 bases and 3 bases, with 13 bases remaining between them. Germline CDR1 SNHLY, CDR2 FYNNEI. CDR3 coding DNA: TGTGCCAGCAGTGGCGGGATTGGTATCTACGAGCAGTACTTC. It specifies CASSGGIGIYEQYF.

The rearrangement links TRBV6-5 to TRBJ1-2; the D is unclear. The germline gives CDR1 MNHEY, CDR2 SVGAGI. This CDR3 is 13 amino acids long. V was pared by 7 bases and J by 4 bases, with 13 bases between. DNA of the CDR3: TGTGCCAGCACCGACCGGGTCCCCTATGGCTACACCTTC. Its protein product is CASTDRVPYGYTF.

This clone is a singleton in its sample. The J gene is TRBJ1-1, the V gene TRBV19; D remains ambiguous. CDR3 length equals 13 residues. V lost 6 bases and J 3 bases, leaving 11 bases between the germline ends. The germline gives CDR1 LNHDA, CDR2 SQIVND (reference sequence). The CDR3 protein is CASRKTADTEAFF. The CDR3 bases are TGTGCCAGTAGGAAGACGGCGGACACTGAAGCTTTCTTT.

This chain joins TRBV7-8 and TRBJ2-3; TRBD1 agrees at 10 bases. V gave up 5 bases and J gave up 0 bases; unmatched junction bases: 2. CDR1 and CDR2 (germline): SGHVS, FQNEAQ. The CDR3 consists of 15 residues. The CDR3 region is CASSGGQGSTDTQYF. The DNA for the CDR3 is TGTGCCAGCAGCGGGGGACAGGGGAGCACAGATACGCAGTATTTT.

In DNA form, the CDR3 reads TGTGCCAGCAGTTTCGTAGGGAGTAGCAATCAGCCCCAGCATTTT. Protein product: CASSFVGSSNQPQHF. The chain couples TRBV6-6 to TRBJ1-5; D gene uncertain. With 4 bases removed from V and 0 bases from J, the gap between germline ends came to 10 bases. Germline CDR1 MNHNY, CDR2 SVGAGI (reference sequence). This CDR3 has 15 amino acids.

This chain links TRBV7-6 with TRBJ2-1; possibly TRBD1 for D (6 bases). The CDR3 totals 16 residues. The V gene's germline CDR1 is SGHVS and CDR2 FNYEAQ. V lost 4 bases to trimming and J lost 6 bases, with 19 bases between them. This CDR3 reads CASSSATGKFGNEQFF. DNA of the CDR3: TGTGCCAGCAGCTCCGCCACAGGGAAGTTCGGCAATGAGCAGTTCTTC.

This chain uses TRBV5-4 with TRBJ1-4; D is perhaps TRBD1 (5 bases). Germline CDR1 is SGHNT and CDR2 is YYREEE (reference sequence). V lost 4 bases and J 8 bases, leaving 12 bases between the germline ends. The CDR3 loop spans 13 amino acids. In nucleotides, the CDR3 is TGTGCCAGCAGCCCGGGGGTTCTGGAAAAACTGTTTTTT. It is translated as CASSPGVLEKLFF.

V and J are TRBV14 and TRBJ2-3; TRBD2 aligns across 9 bases. The CDR3 covers 17 residues. CDR1 SGHDN and CDR2 FVKESK come from the germline V gene. J lost 2 bases, V lost 2 bases, and 8 bases had no gene match. The CDR3 loop is CASSQIPLAGTTDTQYF. In nucleotides, the CDR3 is TGTGCCAGCAGCCAAATACCCCTAGCGGGGACCACAGATACGCAGTATTTT.

The V gene is TRBV6-2 or TRBV6-3, the J gene TRBJ1-4, with a tentative D call TRBD1 (5 bases). There are 13 residues in the CDR3. Trimming pared 4 bases from V and 8 bases from J, leaving 11 bases between. CDR1 and CDR2 (germline): MNHEY, SVGEGT. Here the CDR3 DNA reads TGTGCCAGCAGTTGGACCTCAGGGGAAAAACTGTTTTTT. Translated: CASSWTSGEKLFF.

In DNA form, the CDR3 reads TGTGCCAGCAGTTACTTACCCGGGGGGACCTACAATGAGCAGTTCTTC. It is translated as CASSYLPGGTYNEQFF. V usage is TRBV6-5 and J usage is TRBJ2-1; the match to TRBD2 covers 7 bases. Germline loops: CDR1 MNHEY, CDR2 SVGAGI. The CDR3 consists of 16 residues. V was clipped by 1 base and J by 2 bases; unmatched bases: 5.

This rearrangement joins TRBV3-1 (or the pseudogene TRBV3-2) to TRBJ2-5; 9 bases align to TRBD2. J was trimmed by 0 bases and V by 1 base; bases with no gene match: 6. This CDR3 region has 17 residues. Germline-derived CDR1 and CDR2 are LGHDT and YNNKEL (reference sequence). The CDR3 DNA reads TGTGCCAGCAGCCAAGTCCTAGCGGGATCGTACCAAGAGACCCAGTACTTC. Translation: CASSQVLAGSYQETQYF.

The gene calls are TRBV6-6 and TRBJ2-1, with 10 bases lining up with TRBD2. The trim removed 6 bases at V and 5 bases at J, leaving 7 bases unmatched. This CDR3 comprises 15 residues. Germline V gene sequence: CDR1 MNHNY, CDR2 SVGAGI (reference sequence). CDR3 amino acids: CASRDQLAGNNEQFF. The CDR3 nucleotides are TGTGCCAGCAGGGACCAACTAGCGGGAAACAATGAGCAGTTCTTC.

The chain uses TRBV23-1 and TRBJ1-2; TRBD1 is a possible D gene (5 bases). TRBV23-1 is flagged as an ORF with uncertain function. CDR3 length equals 14 residues. Trimming shortened V by 5 bases and J by 6 bases, and 16 bases separated the two germline ends. The CDR3 is CASSRRGTPDGYTF. For the CDR3, the DNA is TGCGCCAGCAGTAGACGGGGGACCCCGGATGGCTACACCTTC.

The chain carries TRBV3-1 (or the pseudogene TRBV3-2) and TRBJ2-5, with D perhaps TRBD1 (6 bases). The CDR3 totals 15 residues. Germline V gives CDR1 LGHDT, CDR2 YNNKEL (reference sequence). V gave up 2 bases and J gave up 5 bases, with 15 bases separating them. CDR3 bases: TGTGCCAGCAGCCAAAACCCTAGGGGGATCGAGACCCAGTACTTC. The encoded protein is CASSQNPRGIETQYF.

V and J are TRBV4-1 and TRBJ1-2, with unresolved D. V lost 2 bases, J lost 7 bases, and 20 bases lay in between. The V gene's germline CDR1 is MGHRA and CDR2 YSYEKL. CDR3 length: 16 amino acids. The CDR3 here is CASSQTSGIWLGGYTF. Here the CDR3 DNA reads TGCGCCAGCAGCCAAACATCCGGGATTTGGTTGGGTGGCTACACCTTC.

A single count supports this clone. The chain employs TRBV10-1 and TRBJ1-1; the D is unclear. The V end lost 0 bases, the J end lost 1 base, and 18 bases lay between the germline ends. The CDR3 length is 18 residues. Germline V gene lookup returns CDR1 WNHNN and CDR2 SYGVQD (reference sequence). CDR3 loop: CASSESAFGSTTNTEAFF. CDR3 nucleotides: TGCGCCAGCAGTGAGTCGGCTTTCGGTAGCACAACGAACACTGAAGCTTTCTTT.

The sample holds one count of this clone. The chain uses TRBV6-6 and TRBJ2-1, with D possibly being TRBD1 (7 bases). The CDR3 spans 15 residues. CDR1 is MNHNY and CDR2 is SVGAGI in the germline V gene (reference sequence). Trimming removed 5 bases from V and 5 bases from J, with 16 bases in between. The DNA of the CDR3 is TGTGCCAGCAGTCCACTGACAGGGAGGAACAATGAGCAGTTCTTC. Residues: CASSPLTGRNNEQFF.